What follows are 3 T cell receptor beta chains derived from one specimen sequenced in a study of lymphopenia after photon versus proton radiotherapy. The assay was immunoSEQ multiplex PCR, and TCRdb's table has in-frame clones only and misses some. There are under 20,000 clones in the sample; about 92% occur only once, and around 1.7% lies in the top ten. The starting material was peripheral blood, obtained from a patient treated with photon-based radiotherapy. These receptors originate from a woman aged 40 to 50 with cholangiocarcinoma.

V gene TRBV28 combines with J gene TRBJ1-1, with unresolved D. Germline lookup yields CDR1 MDHEN and CDR2 SYDVKM. Trimming took off 3 bases at V and 8 bases at J, with 13 bases between the two ends. The CDR3 has 13 residues. CDR3 sequence (DNA): TGTGCCAGCAGTTTGCCTTTCCAGGCCGAAGCTTTCTTT. Protein: CASSLPFQAEAFF.

V is TRBV7-2 and J is TRBJ1-2; D possibly corresponds to TRBD1 (6 bases). The CDR3 is made up of 15 amino acids. Looked up from germline, CDR1 is SGHTA and CDR2 is FQGNSA. V lost 1 base, J lost 8 bases, and 17 bases lay in between. The CDR3 DNA reads TGTGCCAGCAGCTTAGGGGGCCAGGGGAGGGTAGGCTACACCTTC. Its protein product is CASSLGGQGRVGYTF.

The chain carries TRBV9 and TRBJ1-6; no reliable D call. Germline lookup yields CDR1 SGDLS and CDR2 YYNGEE. The CDR3 is 15 residues long. V lost 0 bases, J lost 9 bases, and 13 bases lay in between. The CDR3 DNA reads TGTGCCAGCAGCGTAGCTGTAGGGTTCGGTTCACCCCTCCACTTT. Its translation is CASSVAVGFGSPLHF. The variable domain in full, with the rest retrieved from reference TRBV9 and TRBJ1-6, is DSGVTQTPKHLITATGQRVTLRCSPRSGDLSVYWYQQSLDQGLQFLIQYYNGEERAKGNILERFSAQQFPDLHSELNLSSLELGDSALYFCASSVAVGFGSPLHFGNGTRLTVT.